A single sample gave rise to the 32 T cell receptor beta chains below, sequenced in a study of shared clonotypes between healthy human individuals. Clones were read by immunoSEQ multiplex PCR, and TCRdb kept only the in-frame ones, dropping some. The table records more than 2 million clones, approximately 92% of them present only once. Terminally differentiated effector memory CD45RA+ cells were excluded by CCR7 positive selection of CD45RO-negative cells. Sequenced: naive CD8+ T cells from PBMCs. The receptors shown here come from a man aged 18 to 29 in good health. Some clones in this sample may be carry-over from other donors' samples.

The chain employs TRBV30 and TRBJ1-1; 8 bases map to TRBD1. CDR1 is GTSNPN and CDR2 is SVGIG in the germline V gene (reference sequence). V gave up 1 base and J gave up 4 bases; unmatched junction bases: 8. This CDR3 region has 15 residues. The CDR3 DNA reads TGTGCCTGGAGTGCTAGAGGCAGGGGGCTCACTGAAGCTTTCTTT. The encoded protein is CAWSARGRGLTEAFF.

The CDR3 reads CASSRPRQGWSYEQYF. CDR3 bases: TGTGCCAGCAGTAGGCCCCGACAGGGGTGGTCCTACGAGCAGTACTTC. The rearrangement links TRBV28 to TRBJ2-7; TRBD1 aligns across 8 bases. CDR3 length equals 16 residues. Germline-derived CDR1 and CDR2 are MDHEN and SYDVKM. Germline trimming cut 5 bases from V and 1 base from J; bases unmatched to any gene: 10.

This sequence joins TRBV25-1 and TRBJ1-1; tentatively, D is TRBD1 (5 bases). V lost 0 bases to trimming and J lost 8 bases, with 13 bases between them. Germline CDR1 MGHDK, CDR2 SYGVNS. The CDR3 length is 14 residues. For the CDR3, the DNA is TGTGCCAGCAGTGAATACCTGGGGACCGCGGAAGCTTTCTTT. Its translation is CASSEYLGTAEAFF. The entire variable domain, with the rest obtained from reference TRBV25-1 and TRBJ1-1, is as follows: EADIYQTPRYLVIGTGKKITLECSQTMGHDKMYWYQQDPGMELHLIHYSYGVNSTEKGDLSSESTVSRIRTEHFPLTLESARPSHTSQYLCASSEYLGTAEAFFGQGTRLTVV.

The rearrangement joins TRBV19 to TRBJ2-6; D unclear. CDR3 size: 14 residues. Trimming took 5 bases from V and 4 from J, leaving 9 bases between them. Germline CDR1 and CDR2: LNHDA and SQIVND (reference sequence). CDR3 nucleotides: TGTGCCAGTAGTTGGACGGAAGGGGCCAACGTCCTGACTTTC. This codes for CASSWTEGANVLTF.

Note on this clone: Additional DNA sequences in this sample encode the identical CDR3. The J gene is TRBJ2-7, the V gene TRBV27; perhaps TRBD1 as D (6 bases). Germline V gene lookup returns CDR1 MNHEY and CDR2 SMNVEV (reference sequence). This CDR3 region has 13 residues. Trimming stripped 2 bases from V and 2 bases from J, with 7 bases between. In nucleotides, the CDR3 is TGTGCCAGCAGTTTACAGGGGCCCTACGAGCAGTACTTC. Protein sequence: CASSLQGPYEQYF.

In DNA, the CDR3 is TGTGCCAGCAGGACAGGGAATATGGATGAAGCTTTCTTT. Protein sequence: CASRTGNMDEAFF. J is TRBJ1-1 and V is TRBV27, with 7 bases lining up with TRBD1. Trimming took 6 bases from V and 7 from J; bases not matched to a gene: 8. The germline V gene has CDR1 MNHEY and CDR2 SMNVEV (reference sequence). The CDR3 has 13 residues.

The CDR3 loop reads CASRPGVLALGEQFF. In DNA, the CDR3 is TGTGCCAGCAGGCCGGGGGTTTTGGCCCTCGGTGAGCAGTTCTTC. The chain joins TRBV27 to TRBJ2-1; D is perhaps TRBD2 (6 bases). The V end lost 6 bases, the J end lost 9 bases, and 21 bases lay between the germline ends. CDR1 and CDR2 from the germline V gene are MNHEY and SMNVEV (reference sequence). The CDR3 length is 15 residues.

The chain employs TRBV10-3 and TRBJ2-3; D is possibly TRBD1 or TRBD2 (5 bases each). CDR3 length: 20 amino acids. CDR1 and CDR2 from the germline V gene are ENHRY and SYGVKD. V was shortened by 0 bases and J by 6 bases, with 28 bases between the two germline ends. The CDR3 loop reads CAISESPGTPPHTFTDTQYF. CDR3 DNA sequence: TGTGCCATCAGTGAGTCACCGGGGACCCCCCCACACACATTCACGGATACGCAGTATTTT.

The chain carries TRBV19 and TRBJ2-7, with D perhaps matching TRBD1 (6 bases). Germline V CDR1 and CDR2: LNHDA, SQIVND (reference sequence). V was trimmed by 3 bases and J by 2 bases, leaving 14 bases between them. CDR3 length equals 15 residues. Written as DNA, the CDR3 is TGTGCCAGTAGTATTCTTCCAGGGGACCCCTACGAGCAGTACTTC. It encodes CASSILPGDPYEQYF.

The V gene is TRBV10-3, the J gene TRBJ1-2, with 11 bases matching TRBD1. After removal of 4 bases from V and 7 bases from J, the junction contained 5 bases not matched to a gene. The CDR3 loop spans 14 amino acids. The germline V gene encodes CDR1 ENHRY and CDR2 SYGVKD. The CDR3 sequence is CAISGTGGEGGYTF. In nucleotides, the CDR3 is TGTGCCATCAGTGGGACAGGGGGCGAAGGTGGCTACACCTTC.

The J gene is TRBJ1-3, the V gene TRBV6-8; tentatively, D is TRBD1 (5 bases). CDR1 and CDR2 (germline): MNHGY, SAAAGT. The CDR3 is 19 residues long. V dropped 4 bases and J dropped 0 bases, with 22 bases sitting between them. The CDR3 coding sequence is TGTGCCAGCAGTTTCCTCCGCGAGACAGCCTTTTCCTCTGGAAACACCATATATTTT. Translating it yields CASSFLRETAFSSGNTIYF.

CDR3 DNA: TGTGCCAGCAGTTACTCGCCTTCGTCGGTTGGCTACACCTTC. Amino acid sequence: CASSYSPSSVGYTF. The V gene is TRBV6-5, the J gene TRBJ1-2, with unresolved D. This CDR3 comprises 14 residues. V was clipped by 0 bases and J by 7 bases, with 12 bases between them. Germline V gene sequence: CDR1 MNHEY, CDR2 SVGAGI.

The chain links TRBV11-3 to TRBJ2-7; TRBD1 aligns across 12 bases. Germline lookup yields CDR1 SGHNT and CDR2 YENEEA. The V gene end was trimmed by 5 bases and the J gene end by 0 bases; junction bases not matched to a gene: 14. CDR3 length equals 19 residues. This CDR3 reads CASSEGTGGRYLASYEQYF. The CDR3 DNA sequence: TGTGCCAGCAGCGAGGGGACAGGGGGCCGATACCTCGCCTCCTACGAGCAGTACTTC.

Here the CDR3 DNA reads TGTGCCAGTAAGGGCGGGACCTGGTACACTGAAGCTTTCTTT. This encodes CASKGGTWYTEAFF. The chain employs TRBV19 and TRBJ1-1; weak D call: TRBD1 (5 bases). Between the trimmed V and J ends, which lost 7 bases and 3 bases, there was a span of 15 bases. Germline assignment: CDR1 LNHDA and CDR2 SQIVND (reference sequence). There are 14 residues in the CDR3.

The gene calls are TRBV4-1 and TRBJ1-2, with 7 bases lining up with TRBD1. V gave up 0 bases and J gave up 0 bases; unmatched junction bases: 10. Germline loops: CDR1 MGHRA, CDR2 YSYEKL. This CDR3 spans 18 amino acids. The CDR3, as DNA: TGCGCCAGCAGCCAAGATGACACAGGGGATCCCTCTAACTATGGCTACACCTTC. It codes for CASSQDDTGDPSNYGYTF.

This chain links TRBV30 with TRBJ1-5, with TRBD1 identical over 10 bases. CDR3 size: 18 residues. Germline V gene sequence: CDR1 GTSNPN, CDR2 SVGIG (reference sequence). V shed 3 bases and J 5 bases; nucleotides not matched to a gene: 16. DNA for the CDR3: TGTGCCTGGAGAGGGATCCCGGGACAGGGGAGGACAGATCAGCCCCAGCATTTT. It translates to CAWRGIPGQGRTDQPQHF.

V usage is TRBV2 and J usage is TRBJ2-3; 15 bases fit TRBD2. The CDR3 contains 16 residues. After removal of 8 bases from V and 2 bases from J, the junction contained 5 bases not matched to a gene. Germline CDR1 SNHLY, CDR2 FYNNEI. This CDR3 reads CASVGLAGGYTDTQYF. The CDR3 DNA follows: TGTGCCAGCGTCGGACTAGCGGGAGGGTACACAGATACGCAGTATTTT.

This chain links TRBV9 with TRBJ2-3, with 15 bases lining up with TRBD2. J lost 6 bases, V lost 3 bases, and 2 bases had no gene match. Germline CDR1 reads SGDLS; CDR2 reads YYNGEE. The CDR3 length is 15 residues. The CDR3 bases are TGTGCCAGCAGCGCAGGGACTAGCGGGAGGGATACGCAGTATTTT. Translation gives CASSAGTSGRDTQYF.

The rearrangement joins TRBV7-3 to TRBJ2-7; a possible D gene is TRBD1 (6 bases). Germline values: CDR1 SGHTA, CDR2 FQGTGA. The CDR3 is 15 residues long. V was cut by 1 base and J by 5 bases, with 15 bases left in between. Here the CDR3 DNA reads TGTGCCAGCAGCTTAATCAGGGGTCGGAGGAACGAGCAGTACTTC. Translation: CASSLIRGRRNEQYF.

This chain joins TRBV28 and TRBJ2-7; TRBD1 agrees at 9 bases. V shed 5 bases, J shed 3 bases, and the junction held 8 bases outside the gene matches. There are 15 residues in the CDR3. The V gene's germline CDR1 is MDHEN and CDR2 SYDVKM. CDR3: CASSPRDRAYYEQYF. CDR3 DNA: TGTGCCAGCAGTCCACGGGACAGGGCTTACTACGAGCAGTACTTC.

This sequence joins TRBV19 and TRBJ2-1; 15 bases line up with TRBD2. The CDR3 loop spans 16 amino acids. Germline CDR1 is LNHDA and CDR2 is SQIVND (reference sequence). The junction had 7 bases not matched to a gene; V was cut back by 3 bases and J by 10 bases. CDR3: CASSIYPGLAGGEQFF. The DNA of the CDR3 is TGTGCCAGTAGTATTTATCCGGGACTAGCGGGGGGCGAGCAGTTCTTC.

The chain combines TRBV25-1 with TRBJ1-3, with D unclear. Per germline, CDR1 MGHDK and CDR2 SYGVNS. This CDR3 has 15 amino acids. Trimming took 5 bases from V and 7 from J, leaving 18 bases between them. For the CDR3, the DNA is TGTGCCAGCAGTTTTCCGGGAGCGACGTGGAACACCATATATTTT. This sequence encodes CASSFPGATWNTIYF.

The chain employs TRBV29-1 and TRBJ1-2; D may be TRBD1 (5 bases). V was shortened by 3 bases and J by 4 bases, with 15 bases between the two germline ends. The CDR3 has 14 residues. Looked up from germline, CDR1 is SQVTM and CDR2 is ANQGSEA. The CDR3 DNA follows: TGCAGCGTTGATTCCGGGGGTATCCGCTATGGCTACACCTTC. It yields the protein CSVDSGGIRYGYTF.

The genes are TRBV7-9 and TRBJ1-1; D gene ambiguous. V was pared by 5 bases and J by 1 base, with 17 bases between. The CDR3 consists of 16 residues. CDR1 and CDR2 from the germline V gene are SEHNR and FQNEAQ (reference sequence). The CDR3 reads CASSRAKPDKNTEAFF. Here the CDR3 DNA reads TGTGCCAGCAGCCGAGCCAAGCCAGATAAGAACACTGAAGCTTTCTTT.

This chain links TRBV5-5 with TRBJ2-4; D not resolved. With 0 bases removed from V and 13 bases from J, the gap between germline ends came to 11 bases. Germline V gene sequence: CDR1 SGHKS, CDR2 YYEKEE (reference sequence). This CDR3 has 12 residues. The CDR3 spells CASSLDGISQYF. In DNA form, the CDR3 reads TGTGCCAGCAGCTTGGACGGCATTTCCCAGTACTTC.

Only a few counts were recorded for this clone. CDR3 sequence (DNA): TGTGCCAGCAGCGGAAGGGACAGGGGCAATCAGCCCCAGCATTTT. It yields the protein CASSGRDRGNQPQHF. V is TRBV2 and J is TRBJ1-5, with 9 nucleotides matching TRBD1. Per germline, CDR1 SNHLY and CDR2 FYNNEI. Unmatched junction bases numbered 5, after V lost 6 bases and J lost 2 bases. The CDR3 length is 15 residues.

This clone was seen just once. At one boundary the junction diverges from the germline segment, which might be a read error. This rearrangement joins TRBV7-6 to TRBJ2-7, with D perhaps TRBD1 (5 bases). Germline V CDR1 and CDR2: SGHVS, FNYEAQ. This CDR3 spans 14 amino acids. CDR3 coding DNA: TGTGCCGGCAGCTTAGGTTCAAGGGGTAACGAGCAGTACTTC. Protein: CAGSLGSRGNEQYF.

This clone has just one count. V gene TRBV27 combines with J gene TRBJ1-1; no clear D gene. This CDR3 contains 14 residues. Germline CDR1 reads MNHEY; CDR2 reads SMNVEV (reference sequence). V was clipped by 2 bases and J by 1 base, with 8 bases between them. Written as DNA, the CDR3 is TGTGCCAGCAGTTTAAGTTTTGGGAACACTGAAGCTTTCTTT. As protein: CASSLSFGNTEAFF.

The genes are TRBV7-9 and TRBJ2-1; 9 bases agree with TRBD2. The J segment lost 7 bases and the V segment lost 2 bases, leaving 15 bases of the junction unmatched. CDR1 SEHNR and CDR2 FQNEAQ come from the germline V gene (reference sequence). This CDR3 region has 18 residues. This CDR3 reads CASSLPSSAGGLWNEQFF. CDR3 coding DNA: TGTGCCAGCAGCTTACCGTCCTCGGCGGGAGGGCTTTGGAATGAGCAGTTCTTC.

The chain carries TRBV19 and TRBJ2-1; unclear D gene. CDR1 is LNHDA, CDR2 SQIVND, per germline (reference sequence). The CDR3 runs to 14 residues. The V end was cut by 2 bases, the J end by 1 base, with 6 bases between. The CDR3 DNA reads TGTGCCAGTAGTATAATGGGGTCCTACAATGAGCAGTTCTTC. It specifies CASSIMGSYNEQFF. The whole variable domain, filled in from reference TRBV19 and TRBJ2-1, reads DGGITQSPKYLFRKEGQNVTLSCEQNLNHDAMYWYRQDPGQGLRLIYYSQIVNDFQKGDIAEGYSVSREKKESFPLTVTSAQKNPTAFYLCASSIMGSYNEQFFGPGTRLTVL.

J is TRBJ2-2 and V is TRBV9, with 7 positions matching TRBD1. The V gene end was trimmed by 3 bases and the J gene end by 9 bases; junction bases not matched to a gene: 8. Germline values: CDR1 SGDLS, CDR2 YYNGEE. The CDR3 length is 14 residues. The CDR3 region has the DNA TGTGCCAGCAGCGAACAGGGGTTGTCAAGGGAGCTGTTTTTT. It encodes CASSEQGLSRELFF.

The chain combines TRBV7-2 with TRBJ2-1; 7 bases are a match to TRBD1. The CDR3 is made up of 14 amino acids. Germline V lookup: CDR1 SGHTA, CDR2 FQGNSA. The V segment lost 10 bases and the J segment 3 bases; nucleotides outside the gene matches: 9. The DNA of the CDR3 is TGTGCCACCCCAGCTTACAGGGGCTACAATGAGCAGTTCTTC. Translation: CATPAYRGYNEQFF.